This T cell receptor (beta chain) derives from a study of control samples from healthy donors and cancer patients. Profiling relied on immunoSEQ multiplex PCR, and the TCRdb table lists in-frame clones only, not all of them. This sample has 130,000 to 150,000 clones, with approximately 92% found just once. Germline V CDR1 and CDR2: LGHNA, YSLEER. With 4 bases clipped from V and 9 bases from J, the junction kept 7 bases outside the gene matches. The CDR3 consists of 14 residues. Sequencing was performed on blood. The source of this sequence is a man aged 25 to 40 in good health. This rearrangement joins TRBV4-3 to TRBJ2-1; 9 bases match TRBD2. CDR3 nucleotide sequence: TGCGCCAGCAGCCGGGGACTAGCTGATGGTGAGCAGTTCTTC. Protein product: CASSRGLADGEQFF.